This TCR beta chain was captured by sequencing in a study of regulatory T cells in long-lasting Graves disease (dated by TCRdb to the early 2020s). Background on the whole study: In the newly diagnosed Graves' disease group, patients had been taking antithyroid drugs for less than 3 months. Persistent Graves' disease patients were compared with newly diagnosed Graves' disease patients by peripheral blood TCR sequencing and RNA sequencing. The study was registered as a clinical trial and conducted in China. A total of around 35 samples were covered by TCR sequencing, comprising some 13 persistent and about 20 newly diagnosed Graves' disease patients.

The receptor library was made with multiplex PCR. The data were produced on an Illumina HiSeq 4000. TCR beta libraries were built with iRepertoire HTBI primers and Arm-PCR amplification of CDR3 regions. Gel purification was performed on PCR products prior to sequencing. Under the source paper's analysis protocol: Across samples, 60 to 70 TRBV and approximately 15 TRBJ segments were identified and used for gene usage analysis of CDR3 amino acid clonotypes. COPE and FqMerger were used to merge the filtered high-quality paired reads into contigs. BLAST was used to align contigs to IMGT TRBV, TRBD and TRBJ reference genes, and CDR3 was defined according to IMGT. Highly expanded clones were defined as clonotypes with a frequency above 0.1%. Repertoire diversity was measured by Shannon entropy, and V-J evenness by the Gini coefficient. A clonotype found in more than one individual was treated as public. TCRdb reprocessing: public reads trimmed at Q25 with fastp, clones called with MiXCR, in-frame beta chains kept. Each record represents a unique CDR3 protein, reported with the most common genes and DNA among its rows. The V and J calls and clone size come from TCRdb's table, not from the authors' own analysis. The sample yields 400,000 to 500,000 distinct CDR3 sequences; 16% were counted once. The ten biggest clones cover roughly a tenth of the sample.

A remark on this clonotype: Its target antigen remains unknown. At one of its ends the junction is not consistent with the germline gene, which may arise from a read error.

Overall study results and their limits: Lower TCR Shannon entropy and fewer highly expanded clones were observed in persistent Graves' disease patients than in newly diagnosed patients, which suggested clonal expansion. The authors acknowledged the small sample size as a limitation that may reduce accuracy. A larger number of public clonotypes was shared among persistent patients (approximately 3,000) than among newly diagnosed patients (approximately 1,000). Only the TCR beta chain was sequenced and analyzed. TRBV28, TRBJ1-2 and TRBJ2-5 were preferentially used in persistent disease, while TRBV20-1 and TRBJ2-1 were favored in newly diagnosed disease. Because the primary lesion, thyroid tissue, could not be accessed, the study looked at peripheral blood alone.

This specimen's time point label, interpreted: newly diagnosed GD, antithyroid drugs for less than 3 months. For both TCR sequencing and RNA sequencing, RNA was extracted from PBMCs in TRIzol. Graves' disease was diagnosed according to American Thyroid Association guidelines. Patients were recruited from an endocrinology department in Xi'an, China. Each patient gave approximately 9.7 milliliters of peripheral blood, collected in an EDTA anticoagulant tube. Ficoll Paque Plus density gradient separation was used to isolate PBMCs, and no further T cell sorting was performed. An Agilent 2100 Bioanalyzer and agarose gel were used to assess RNA quality, and a NanoDrop 2000 was used to measure RNA concentration. The germline V gene provides CDR1 SGHTA and CDR2 FQGNSA. The CDR3, from cysteine to phenylalanine, totals 14 residues. Of all the DNA, just the CDR3 is kept, 42 bases in frame from base 1. These sequences were also reported in another study, on T cells in Graves' hyperthyroidism and ophthalmopathy. The other study reports the following: Graves' hyperthyroidism was defined as stable when no progression to ophthalmopathy occurred over 18 months of follow-up. Hyperthyroidism patients were aged 18 to 65 years and newly diagnosed, with disease duration of less than 2 months. Any patient with an uncontrolled infection, another autoimmune disease, pregnancy or lactation was excluded. Clinical symptoms, serum thyroxine and TRAb, thyroid ultrasound, and orbital computed tomography formed the basis for the diagnoses. A first-round RT-PCR of the TCR CDR3 used the HTBI primer set with the Qiagen OneStep RT-PCR kit. Most expanded thyroid clonotypes (frequency above 0.001) were also detected in blood, a finding suggesting that blood repertoires may reflect thyroid immune responses. A 13 V-J signature model separated ophthalmopathy from stable hyperthyroidism, with just over 85% sensitivity and roughly 84% specificity in cross-validation and 80%/75% in testing. In validation, the model predicted progression to ophthalmopathy with over 60% sensitivity and 72% to 75% specificity, a median of approximately 6.5 months before onset. TCR V-J signatures able to tell the groups apart were searched for in a discovery cohort of some 100 patients, of whom 40 to 45 had Graves' ophthalmopathy and about 55 had stable Graves' hyperthyroidism. Prospective prediction of ophthalmopathy was tested in an independent validation cohort of approximately 19 hyperthyroidism patients and 17 patients who later progressed to ophthalmopathy. The roughly 100 discovery patients were randomly divided into training and test sets at a 7:3 ratio. Thyroid tissue and blood T-cell repertoires from six Graves' hyperthyroidism patients were also compared in the study. Once sampling was done, hyperthyroidism patients were given methimazole at a starting dose of 30 mg daily, whereas ophthalmopathy patients were given high-dose intravenous methylprednisolone. Libraries were constructed in a second round of multiplex PCR, after which size selection and purification were carried out. Libraries were sequenced paired-end with 100 bp reads on an Illumina HiSeq2000. SOAPnuke was used to process the raw data, with reads discarded if the reads contained adapters or uncalled bases, had a mean Phred below 15, or lacked an exact constant-primer or identifier match. High-quality paired reads were merged with COPE v1.2.5, and unique nucleotide sequences were defined as clonotypes. Clonotypes were aligned to IMGT TRBV, TRBD and TRBJ reference segments using MiTCR v1.1. Only V-J combinations with frequency above 0.0001, covering 99.2% of repertoires, were analysed. A TCS score was defined as the ratio between F50 (clonal expansion) and ExV (chaos), using BLOSUM62-based TCRdist between CDR3 peptides within each V-J. Welch's t-statistics and random forest reduced fewer than 550 V-J features to roughly 13, which were used in a naive Bayes classifier (R e1071). No statistical method was used to fix the sample size in advance, and group allocation was not hidden from the investigators. TCR Vbeta CDR3 sequencing of roughly 140 peripheral blood samples (approximately 44 ophthalmopathy, about 80 hyperthyroidism and some 17 progressor patients) is reported in the paper.

The sequence is built from TRBV7-2 and TRBJ2-7; 9 central bases correspond to TRBD1. The sequence was obtained from a woman aged 30 to 39 with Graves disease. Donor details come from another sample of the same person, matched by shared clones. The input for sequencing was peripheral blood mononuclear cells (PBMCs), taken at new diagnosis, from a patient treated with antithyroid drugs. The CDR3 corresponds to CASSPGTGSYERYF. The nucleotides are TGTGCCAGCAGCCCCGGGACAGGGTCCTACGAGCGGTACTTC.